One and the same sample provided the 28 T cell receptor beta chains below, sequenced in a study of blood T cell repertoires in COVID-19. Method: immunoSEQ multiplex PCR; TCRdb's copy keeps in-frame clones and lacks some. The sample gives roughly 160,000 clones, around 74% of which show up once; approximately 3% is in the top ten. Material for sequencing was peripheral blood. Receptors were obtained from a woman older than 75 with acute or convalescent COVID-19.

The CDR3 protein is CASSSPGQGNNSPLHF. The DNA for the CDR3 is TGTGCCAGCAGCTCTCCTGGACAGGGTAATAATTCACCCCTCCACTTT. The chain is built from TRBV28 and TRBJ1-6, with 8 bases fitting TRBD1. The trim removed 6 bases at V and 5 bases at J, leaving 9 bases unmatched. The germline CDR1 and CDR2 sequences are MDHEN and SYDVKM. This CDR3 has 16 residues.

This chain links TRBV5-1 with TRBJ2-1, with a possible D match to TRBD2 (6 bases). This CDR3 contains 12 residues. Per germline, CDR1 SGHRS and CDR2 YFSETQ. V lost 3 bases to trimming and J lost 15 bases, with 16 bases between them. CDR3 nucleotide sequence: TGCGCCAGCAGCTCTAGCGTCGATCGTCGGTTCTTC. It codes for CASSSSVDRRFF.

The chain uses TRBV7-3 and TRBJ2-2; the match to TRBD1 covers 7 bases. V gave up 4 bases and J gave up 1 base; unmatched junction bases: 3. CDR1 is SGHTA, CDR2 FQGTGA, per germline. This CDR3 spans 15 amino acids. The CDR3 nucleotides are TGTGCCAGCAGCTCATGGACAGGGAACACCGGGGAGCTGTTTTTT. It encodes CASSSWTGNTGELFF.

The V call is TRBV5-4, the J call TRBJ2-7; 14 bases are a match to TRBD2. This CDR3 is 14 amino acids long. From germline, CDR1 is SGHNT and CDR2 YYREEE (reference sequence). Trimming cost V 3 bases and J 7 bases; bases outside gene matches: 3. The CDR3 nucleotides are TGTGCCAGCAGCTGGGGACTAGCGGGAGCTGAGCAGTACTTC. Protein product: CASSWGLAGAEQYF. The full variable domain, completed using reference TRBV5-4 and TRBJ2-7, is ETGVTQSPTHLIKTRGQQVTLRCSSQSGHNTVSWYQQALGQGPQFIFQYYREEENGRGNFPPRFSGLQFPNYSSELNVNALELDDSALYLCASSWGLAGAEQYFGPGTRLTVT.

The rearrangement uses TRBV7-2 and TRBJ2-6; D unclear. CDR1 and CDR2 from the germline V gene are SGHTA and FQGNSA. The CDR3 loop spans 17 amino acids. V was pared by 2 bases and J by 0 bases, with 11 bases between. CDR3 protein: CASSLNWRSSGANVLTF. The DNA of the CDR3 is TGTGCCAGCAGCTTAAACTGGCGGTCCTCTGGGGCCAACGTCCTGACTTTC.

This clone was seen a handful of times. The V and J genes are TRBV9 and TRBJ1-6; D gene unclear. Trimming pared 3 bases from V and 11 bases from J, leaving 18 bases between. The germline V gene has CDR1 SGDLS and CDR2 YYNGEE. The CDR3 totals 15 residues. CDR3 in amino acids: CASSAHDTRSAPLHF. CDR3 sequence (DNA): TGTGCCAGCAGCGCACACGACACTCGCTCCGCACCCCTCCACTTT.

This clone was seen a few times. The gene calls are TRBV5-1 and TRBJ2-5; D might be TRBD2 (6 bases). V lost 4 bases, J lost 1 base, and 11 bases lay in between. Germline V gene sequence: CDR1 SGHRS, CDR2 YFSETQ. The CDR3 is 14 residues long. This chain's CDR3 is CASSPAGGQETQYF. DNA for the CDR3: TGCGCCAGCAGCCCTGCCGGGGGCCAAGAGACCCAGTACTTC.

The rearrangement joins TRBV6-2 or TRBV6-3 to TRBJ2-5; 9 bases agree with TRBD1. J was trimmed by 2 bases and V by 5 bases; bases with no gene match: 6. The CDR3 is 15 residues long. Germline values: CDR1 MNHEY, CDR2 SVGEGT. The CDR3 DNA reads TGTGCCAGCAGTAAAGGGGGACAGGGACAAGAGACCCAGTACTTC. Translation gives CASSKGGQGQETQYF.

The rearrangement uses TRBV6-2 or TRBV6-3 and TRBJ2-1, with a weak D call TRBD2 (6 bases). V was clipped by 2 bases and J by 7 bases, with 15 bases between them. The CDR3 has 15 amino acids. CDR1 and CDR2 from the germline V gene are MNHEY and SVGEGT. Here the CDR3 reads CASSYLQRAGNEQFF. The CDR3 DNA follows: TGTGCCAGCAGTTACCTTCAGCGGGCCGGGAATGAGCAGTTCTTC.

The rearrangement uses TRBV15 and TRBJ2-5; 9 nucleotides line up with TRBD2. The CDR3 covers 16 residues. CDR1 is LNHNV, CDR2 YYDKDF, per germline (reference sequence). V was clipped by 1 base and J by 2 bases; unmatched bases: 5. The CDR3 protein is CATSRGSSGIQETQYF. The CDR3 DNA follows: TGTGCCACCAGCAGAGGGTCTAGCGGGATACAAGAGACCCAGTACTTC.

This clone was counted once. The chain couples TRBV4-1 to TRBJ2-5; 8 nucleotides agree with TRBD2. Germline CDR1 MGHRA, CDR2 YSYEKL. V lost 1 base and J lost 3; bases outside the gene matches: 10. The CDR3 consists of 17 residues. The DNA for the CDR3 is TGCGCCAGCAGCCAAGCCAACCGGCCAGCGGGAGAAGAGACCCAGTACTTC. Protein sequence: CASSQANRPAGEETQYF.

The chain employs TRBV4-1 and TRBJ2-7; TRBD2 matches at 9 bases. CDR3 length equals 19 residues. Germline CDR1 reads MGHRA; CDR2 reads YSYEKL. With 4 bases clipped from V and 9 bases from J, the junction kept 25 bases outside the gene matches. CDR3 residues: CASSPLSSGSLVRAQAQYF. Here the CDR3 DNA reads TGCGCCAGCAGCCCCCTCAGTAGCGGGAGCTTAGTAAGGGCCCAGGCGCAGTACTTC.

The gene calls are TRBV30 and TRBJ1-2; maybe TRBD1 (6 bases). This CDR3 is built from 12 residues. Per the germline V gene, CDR1 is GTSNPN and CDR2 is SVGIG (reference sequence). V lost 1 base and J lost 7, with 10 bases in between. The CDR3 sequence: CAWSGGHFGYTF. CDR3 DNA: TGTGCCTGGAGTGGGGGGCATTTTGGCTACACCTTC.

This clone has a single count. The chain links TRBV27 to TRBJ2-3; tentatively, D is TRBD1 (6 bases). The CDR3 runs 18 residues. The germline V gene encodes CDR1 MNHEY and CDR2 SMNVEV (reference sequence). V was shortened by 2 bases and J by 2 bases, with 20 bases between the two germline ends. The CDR3 nucleotides are TGTGCCAGCAGTTTACGCAGGGGAGTTGGGCTACTCACAGATACGCAGTATTTT. Encoded protein: CASSLRRGVGLLTDTQYF.

This clone was picked up one time. V gene TRBV14 combines with J gene TRBJ2-3; TRBD2 aligns across 10 bases. The germline gives CDR1 SGHDN, CDR2 FVKESK. V lost 0 bases and J lost 2; bases outside the gene matches: 11. The CDR3 is 19 residues long. The CDR3 loop reads CASSQDVTSGIFDTDTQYF. In DNA form, the CDR3 reads TGTGCCAGCAGCCAAGATGTTACTAGCGGGATATTTGACACAGATACGCAGTATTTT.

This rearrangement joins TRBV11-3 to TRBJ2-5, with no clear D. There are 13 residues in the CDR3. CDR1 and CDR2 (germline): SGHNT, YENEEA. The V end was cut by 2 bases, the J end by 3 bases, with 7 bases between. The CDR3 here is CASSLHGEETQYF. In nucleotides, the CDR3 is TGTGCCAGCAGCTTACACGGAGAAGAGACCCAGTACTTC.

The chain combines TRBV19 with TRBJ2-1; no reliable D call. Germline CDR1 and CDR2: LNHDA and SQIVND (reference sequence). CDR3 length: 15 amino acids. Trimming cost V 0 bases and J 0 bases, with 6 bases left between them. CDR3 sequence reads: CASSIEGSSYNEQFF. The CDR3 bases are TGTGCCAGTAGTATAGAGGGCAGCTCCTACAATGAGCAGTTCTTC.

This chain joins TRBV28 and TRBJ2-5; D gene uncertain. V was cut by 5 bases and J by 0 bases, with 13 bases left in between. In germline, CDR1 is MDHEN, CDR2 SYDVKM. The CDR3 totals 15 residues. The CDR3 DNA follows: TGTGCCAGCAGTCCGTTTTATTTGTACCAAGAGACCCAGTACTTC. It translates to CASSPFYLYQETQYF.

The V gene is TRBV6-5, the J gene TRBJ1-1; no firm D call. Germline V gene sequence: CDR1 MNHEY, CDR2 SVGAGI. This CDR3 is built from 13 residues. Trimming pared 6 bases from V and 0 bases from J, leaving 8 bases between. The CDR3 sequence: CASRYSVNTEAFF. The DNA for the CDR3 is TGTGCCAGCAGATACAGCGTGAACACTGAAGCTTTCTTT.

The chain is built from TRBV3-1 (or the pseudogene TRBV3-2) and TRBJ2-2; tentatively, D is TRBD2 (7 bases). Germline assignment: CDR1 LGHDT and CDR2 YNNKEL (reference sequence). CDR3 length: 16 residues. V shed 0 bases and J shed 4 bases, with 12 bases lying between them. CDR3 nucleotide sequence: TGTGCCAGCAGCCAAGAAGTCCGGGGGGCCACCGGGGAGCTGTTTTTT. This translates into CASSQEVRGATGELFF.

The chain links TRBV27 to TRBJ1-3; 8 bases are shared with TRBD1. The CDR3 covers 12 residues. Trimming cost V 8 bases and J 4 bases; bases outside gene matches: 1. Germline assignment: CDR1 MNHEY and CDR2 SMNVEV (reference sequence). CDR3 in amino acids: CASGDRGNTIYF. CDR3 coding DNA: TGTGCCAGCGGGGACAGGGGAAACACCATATATTTT.

This clone turned up a few times. In nucleotides, the CDR3 is TGTGCCAGCAGTTATAGTTTTACCGGGGAGCTGTTTTTT. Translation gives CASSYSFTGELFF. The chain links TRBV6-6 to TRBJ2-2; D remains ambiguous. CDR3 length: 13 residues. The germline V and J ends were trimmed by 3 bases and 5 bases, with 7 bases remaining between them. Per the germline V gene, CDR1 is MNHNY and CDR2 is SVGAGI (reference sequence).

The rearrangement uses TRBV7-3 and TRBJ2-7, with a possible D match to TRBD2 (5 bases). There are 13 residues in the CDR3. V dropped 2 bases and J dropped 5 bases, with 10 bases sitting between them. Germline loops: CDR1 SGHTA, CDR2 FQGTGA. The DNA of the CDR3 is TGTGCCAGCAGCTTAGGAGGATTCCACGAGCAGTACTTC. Its translation is CASSLGGFHEQYF.

V and J are TRBV14 and TRBJ1-1; maybe TRBD1 (5 bases). Trimming removed 2 bases from V and 1 base from J, with 11 bases in between. The length of the CDR3 is 15 residues. Looked up from germline, CDR1 is SGHDN and CDR2 is FVKESK. For the CDR3, the DNA is TGTGCCAGCAGCCAACTCCTTCAGGGGAACACTGAAGCTTTCTTT. It specifies CASSQLLQGNTEAFF.

This sequence joins TRBV9 and TRBJ2-5, with 10 bases fitting TRBD1. The CDR3 covers 16 residues. CDR1 is SGDLS, CDR2 YYNGEE, per germline. V lost 2 bases and J lost 2; bases outside the gene matches: 6. CDR3 nucleotide sequence: TGTGCCAGCAGCGTGGGGACAGGGGCCGTTCAAGAGACCCAGTACTTC. Encoded protein: CASSVGTGAVQETQYF.

This clone has a single count. The V gene is TRBV30, the J gene TRBJ2-3; weak D call: TRBD2 (5 bases). The germline CDR1 and CDR2 sequences are GTSNPN and SVGIG (reference sequence). CDR3 length: 13 amino acids. V was cut by 0 bases and J by 3 bases, with 7 bases left in between. CDR3 sequence (DNA): TGTGCCTGGAGTGTACTAGTTACAGATACGCAGTATTTT. It yields the protein CAWSVLVTDTQYF.

A single count supports this clone. This chain connects TRBV5-1 to TRBJ1-5; the D is unclear. The CDR3 runs to 15 residues. Germline V CDR1 and CDR2: SGHRS, YFSETQ. V lost 0 bases and J 5 bases, leaving 12 bases between the germline ends. CDR3 protein: CASSLADPGDQPQHF. CDR3 DNA: TGCGCCAGCAGCTTGGCCGATCCCGGGGATCAGCCCCAGCATTTT.

The chain employs TRBV10-1 and TRBJ1-1; no clear D. V was clipped by 0 bases and J by 5 bases, with 7 bases between them. Germline CDR1 and CDR2: WNHNN and SYGVQD (reference sequence). This CDR3 region has 13 residues. DNA for the CDR3: TGCGCCAGCAGTGAGTCAGGGAGAACTGAAGCTTTCTTT. Translation gives CASSESGRTEAFF.